This TCR beta chain comes out of a study of blood T cell repertoires in COVID-19. Study context: The origin of the acute and convalescent COVID-19 samples was the United States, Italy and Spain. From T cells, B-cell-depleted T cells, or PBMCs came the material, which was cDNA or gDNA.

Authors' data handling: Scientists estimated how many nucleated cells there were by amplifying reference gene primers. Produced via immunoSEQ multiplex PCR; TCRdb's table is partial and in-frame only. V and J calls and clone size are copied from that table; D and trimming were computed from the DNA. Among about 240,000 clones listed, 86% were seen once. Deletions cut 6 bases from V and 6 bases from J, with 6 bases between. This CDR3 region has 12 residues. The source is a man older than 75 with acute or convalescent COVID-19. Sequencing was done on a sample of peripheral blood. This sequence joins TRBV12-3 or TRBV12-4 and TRBJ1-6; D call uncertain. This CDR3 reads CASSGLNSPLHF. As DNA, the CDR3 is TGTGCCAGCAGCGGACTTAATTCACCCCTCCACTTT.